This TCR beta chain originates from a study of CD8+ T cells in alopecia areata. General study findings and limits: For lesional scalp, especially alopecia totalis/universalis, clonality was higher than in normal scalp. Mice gave a clearer picture of TCR sharing than patients did, possibly for HLA-related reasons. Normal-skin resident alphabeta T cells also appear among scalp sample sequences.

A remark on this clone: Its antigen remains unidentified.

As the sequencing template, cDNA was produced by extracting RNA and reverse transcribing it. Assay: immunoSEQ multiplex PCR; the TCRdb copy retains only in-frame clones and omits some. This table holds 150,000 or so clones, 55% to 65% found once. Sample: CD4+ T cells sorted from blood. The sequence came from a human donor in good health.

The CDR3, as DNA: TGTGCCTGGGGAAACAGGGTGTTCCAGCATTTT. It is translated as CAWGNRVFQHF. The J gene is TRBJ1-5, the V gene TRBV30; tentatively, D is TRBD1 (6 bases). The V gene's germline CDR1 is GTSNPN and CDR2 SVGIG (reference sequence). Trimming stripped 5 bases from V and 12 bases from J, with 14 bases between. CDR3 length equals 11 residues.